Included here is one TCR beta chain sequence, with context. The antigen is unknown. Germline trimming cut 0 bases from V and 2 bases from J; bases unmatched to any gene: 6. The CDR3 is 16 residues long. Germline V lookup: CDR1 SGHNT, CDR2 YENEEA. Cultured CD4+ T cells had their DNA profiled by the Oncomine TCR Beta short-read assay. TCRdb re-derived calls from the PCR reads in MiXCR, one entry per CDR3 protein. The sample includes around 14,000 distinct CDR3 sequences, about half seen only once; the top ten take less than 15%. The source of the sample is a study of vaccination and CD4 T cells after COVID-19. Specified treatment: approximately nine-day PBMC culture with coronavirus spike peptide pools or control peptides (ViraFEST assay).

The chain has TRBV11-3 and TRBJ2-7, with 8 bases identical to TRBD2. The sequencing input was CD4+ T cells from blood, cultured in vitro. The sequence was obtained from a human donor who had recovered from COVID-19. CDR3: CASSLEMTGGTYEQYF. The CDR3 region has the DNA TGTGCCAGCAGCTTAGAAATGACGGGGGGGACCTACGAGCAGTACTTC. Complete variable domain (other parts from reference TRBV11-3 and TRBJ2-7): EAGVVQSPRYKIIEKKQPVAFWCNPISGHNTLYWYLQNLGQGPELLIRYENEEAVDDSQLPKDRFSAERLKGVDSTLKIQPAELGDSAVYLCASSLEMTGGTYEQYFGPGTRLTVT.